Following are 27 T cell receptor beta chains from one sample sequenced in a study of OX40 agonist ivuxolimab in advanced cancers. The table came from immunoSEQ multiplex PCR; TCRdb's copy has only in-frame clones and leaves some out. The sample has approximately 84,000 clones; 70% to 90% are singletons. The sequencing here drew on CD4+ or CD8+ T cells sorted from blood, taken in a trial of the OX40 agonist ivuxolimab. Receptor source: an adult with an advanced solid tumor such as melanoma, head and neck, liver or kidney cancer.

The V and J genes are TRBV7-9 and TRBJ1-1; TRBD1 matches 8 bases. The CDR3 extends over 15 amino acids. From germline, CDR1 is SEHNR and CDR2 FQNEAQ (reference sequence). V lost 7 bases, J lost 5 bases, and 12 bases stayed unmatched. The CDR3, as DNA: TGTGCCAGCATGTCTCCCTGGACAGGGAGGACTGAAGCTTTCTTT. Encoded protein: CASMSPWTGRTEAFF.

V and J are TRBV19 and TRBJ2-5, with D unclear. The CDR3 loop spans 14 amino acids. Per germline, CDR1 LNHDA and CDR2 SQIVND (reference sequence). V was clipped by 3 bases and J by 5 bases, with 13 bases between them. This CDR3 is CASSISSARETQYF. The CDR3 bases are TGTGCCAGTAGTATTTCGTCCGCCCGTGAGACCCAGTACTTC.

The chain combines TRBV28 with TRBJ2-7; TRBD1 agrees at 7 bases. Looked up from germline, CDR1 is MDHEN and CDR2 is SYDVKM. The CDR3 totals 14 residues. V was clipped by 2 bases and J by 2 bases; unmatched bases: 3. CDR3 in amino acids: CASSLGGQPYEQYF. CDR3 DNA sequence: TGTGCCAGCAGTTTAGGGGGACAGCCCTACGAGCAGTACTTC.

The chain recombines TRBV7-6 with TRBJ2-6; 8 positions match TRBD2. CDR3 size: 16 residues. J was trimmed by 2 bases and V by 8 bases; bases with no gene match: 8. Germline CDR1 and CDR2: SGHVS and FNYEAQ. The DNA of the CDR3 is TGTGCCAGCCGGGGGGGCGTACGACCTGGGGCCAACGTCCTGACTTTC. Translation: CASRGGVRPGANVLTF.

This clone showed up just once. This chain uses TRBV29-1 with TRBJ1-3; TRBD1 matches at 8 bases. J lost 0 bases, V lost 4 bases, and 14 bases had no gene match. The CDR3 spans 18 residues. Germline CDR1 SQVTM, CDR2 ANQGSEA. CDR3: CSVVGADRDYGSGNTIYF. The CDR3 DNA follows: TGCAGCGTTGTGGGGGCGGACAGGGACTATGGCTCTGGAAACACCATATATTTT.

The CDR3 sequence is CASSTDAEDQPQHF. The CDR3, as DNA: TGTGCCAGTAGTACCGACGCTGAAGATCAGCCCCAGCATTTT. The chain uses TRBV19 and TRBJ1-5; no firm D call. The V gene's germline CDR1 is LNHDA and CDR2 SQIVND (reference sequence). This CDR3 is built from 14 residues. V was clipped by 4 bases and J by 5 bases, with 12 bases between them.

The V call is TRBV11-2, the J call TRBJ2-7; TRBD1 aligns across 8 bases. V lost 5 bases and J lost 0; bases outside the gene matches: 9. Per the germline V gene, CDR1 is SGHAT and CDR2 is FQNNGV. The CDR3 length is 16 residues. Here the CDR3 DNA reads TGTGCCAGCAGCGAGATTCGGGGGACAGGCTCCTACGAGCAGTACTTC. Protein product: CASSEIRGTGSYEQYF.

This chain uses TRBV11-2 with TRBJ2-7; 7 nucleotides agree with TRBD1. CDR1 is SGHAT and CDR2 is FQNNGV in the germline V gene. Germline trimming cut 4 bases from V and 0 bases from J; bases unmatched to any gene: 9. This CDR3 region has 16 residues. The CDR3 DNA follows: TGTGCCAGCAGCTCAATTTCCGGGACAGTCTCCTACGAGCAGTACTTC. Its protein product is CASSSISGTVSYEQYF.

This chain uses TRBV30 with TRBJ2-1, with 7 bases fitting TRBD2. Germline lookup yields CDR1 GTSNPN and CDR2 SVGIG (reference sequence). The CDR3 runs 16 residues. Trimming cost V 1 base and J 4 bases; bases outside gene matches: 10. CDR3: CAWSAKGLADYNEQFF. CDR3 nucleotides: TGTGCCTGGAGTGCTAAAGGGCTAGCGGATTACAATGAGCAGTTCTTC.

The V and J genes are TRBV30 and TRBJ2-5; D is undetermined. The CDR3 length is 13 residues. The V gene's germline CDR1 is GTSNPN and CDR2 SVGIG (reference sequence). V gave up 0 bases and J gave up 4 bases, with 9 bases separating them. CDR3 in DNA: TGTGCCTGGAGTGTGCTTCCCCCAGAGACCCAGTACTTC. Amino acids: CAWSVLPPETQYF.

The genes are TRBV5-4 and TRBJ2-3, with a weak D call TRBD1 (5 bases). The germline CDR1 and CDR2 sequences are SGHNT and YYREEE (reference sequence). The CDR3 runs 14 residues. The V and J ends lost 2 bases and 6 bases respectively, with 13 bases between them. The CDR3 DNA follows: TGTGCCAGCAGCTTCAGCCAGGGCTCCGATACGCAGTATTTT. Amino acids: CASSFSQGSDTQYF.

The chain recombines TRBV9 with TRBJ1-1, with a tentative D call TRBD1 (6 bases). Germline V gives CDR1 SGDLS, CDR2 YYNGEE. The V gene lost 3 bases and the J gene lost 10 bases, with 16 bases spanning the gap. The CDR3 is 13 amino acids. The CDR3 reads CASSATGIAGAFF. CDR3 coding DNA: TGTGCCAGCAGCGCGACAGGTATAGCGGGAGCTTTCTTT. The variable domain in full, completed from reference TRBV9 and TRBJ1-1, reads DSGVTQTPKHLITATGQRVTLRCSPRSGDLSVYWYQQSLDQGLQFLIQYYNGEERAKGNILERFSAQQFPDLHSELNLSSLELGDSALYFCASSATGIAGAFFGQGTRLTVV.

V usage is TRBV29-1 and J usage is TRBJ1-4, with D unresolved. This CDR3 has 16 amino acids. V lost 3 bases, J lost 0 bases, and 14 bases lay in between. Germline CDR1 reads SQVTM; CDR2 reads ANQGSEA. CDR3 DNA: TGCAGCGTTGAGGATCGGCAGACCGCAACTAATGAAAAACTGTTTTTT. This gives the protein CSVEDRQTATNEKLFF.

This clone was seen only a few times. The genes are TRBV4-1 and TRBJ1-2, with no clear D. Germline CDR1 is MGHRA and CDR2 is YSYEKL. V was cut by 4 bases and J by 4 bases, with 28 bases left in between. The CDR3 is 19 amino acids. This chain's CDR3 is CASSRRGGMEGLVSYGYTF. The CDR3, as DNA: TGCGCCAGCAGCCGCCGGGGTGGAATGGAAGGGCTGGTGAGCTATGGCTACACCTTC.

The chain has TRBV19 and TRBJ1-5, with TRBD1 matching over 8 bases. Germline V gene sequence: CDR1 LNHDA, CDR2 SQIVND (reference sequence). V was clipped by 4 bases and J by 5 bases; unmatched bases: 4. The CDR3 is 14 residues long. The CDR3 reads CASSSGQGYQPQHF. The CDR3 bases are TGTGCCAGTAGTAGTGGACAGGGATATCAGCCCCAGCATTTT.

This clone appeared once. This chain links TRBV30 with TRBJ1-5; D possibly corresponds to TRBD1 (6 bases). The CDR3 is 13 residues long. Trimming stripped 0 bases from V and 6 bases from J, with 9 bases between. Germline CDR1 reads GTSNPN; CDR2 reads SVGIG (reference sequence). CDR3 amino acids: CAWSVQGAQPQHF. The CDR3 DNA follows: TGTGCCTGGAGTGTACAGGGTGCTCAGCCCCAGCATTTT.

V gene TRBV7-2 combines with J gene TRBJ2-1; D uncertain. Germline loops: CDR1 SGHTA, CDR2 FQGNSA. V dropped 1 base and J dropped 7 bases, with 11 bases sitting between them. CDR3 length equals 14 residues. CDR3 sequence (DNA): TGTGCCAGCAGCTTAGTGTCAGCCCTTAATGAGCAGTTCTTC. Translated: CASSLVSALNEQFF.

The chain is built from TRBV15 and TRBJ1-2, with 7 bases that match TRBD1. The V gene's germline CDR1 is LNHNV and CDR2 YYDKDF (reference sequence). The CDR3 is 15 residues long. V trimming: 0 bases; J trimming: 8 bases; junction bases outside the gene matches: 9. The CDR3 DNA reads TGTGCCACCAGCAGAGATTTAGAGGGGGCGCGGGGCTACACCTTC. It specifies CATSRDLEGARGYTF. Full variable domain (rest looked up from reference TRBV15 and TRBJ1-2): DAMVIQNPRYQVTQFGKPVTLSCSQTLNHNVMYWYQQKSSQAPKLLFHYYDKDFNNEADTPDNFQSRRPNTSFCFLDIRSPGLGDTAMYLCATSRDLEGARGYTFGSGTRLTVV.

This clone is a singleton in its sample. The chain combines TRBV4-2 with TRBJ1-2; 9 bases line up with TRBD1. Trimming cost V 3 bases and J 7 bases; bases outside gene matches: 12. CDR1 and CDR2 (germline): LGHNA, YNFKEQ. The CDR3 spans 16 residues. CDR3 sequence (DNA): TGTGCCAGCAGCCAGGACGGACAGGGGACGACGGGTGGCTACACCTTC. It codes for CASSQDGQGTTGGYTF.

This chain links TRBV5-6 with TRBJ2-3, with D unresolved. The CDR3 runs 12 residues. V was clipped by 7 bases and J by 3 bases, with 9 bases between them. Germline CDR1 reads SGHDT; CDR2 reads YYEEEE. The CDR3 loop reads CASGSVTDTQYF. The DNA for the CDR3 is TGTGCCAGCGGCTCCGTGACAGATACGCAGTATTTT. The full variable domain, with the rest looked up from reference TRBV5-6 and TRBJ2-3, is DAGVTQSPTHLIKTRGQQVTLRCSPKSGHDTVSWYQQALGQGPQFIFQYYEEEERQRGNFPDRFSGHQFPNYSSELNVNALLLGDSALYLCASGSVTDTQYFGPGTRLTVL.

V is TRBV5-1 and J is TRBJ1-6; maybe TRBD1 (6 bases). V shed 4 bases and J shed 8 bases, with 13 bases lying between them. Germline assignment: CDR1 SGHRS and CDR2 YFSETQ. This CDR3 comprises 14 residues. This chain's CDR3 is CASSPGQADSPLHF. As DNA, the CDR3 is TGCGCCAGCAGCCCGGGACAAGCCGATTCACCCCTCCACTTT.

V and J are TRBV2 and TRBJ2-3; TRBD1 is a possible D gene (6 bases). The CDR3 spans 14 residues. V lost 11 bases and J 5 bases, leaving 20 bases between the germline ends. The germline gives CDR1 SNHLY, CDR2 FYNNEI. The CDR3 DNA follows: TGTGCCGGGGGCCTACGTGGGGGCAGAGATACGCAGTATTTT. Protein product: CAGGLRGGRDTQYF.

This clone has only one observation. V gene TRBV29-1 combines with J gene TRBJ1-1; D is unclear. V gave up 4 bases and J gave up 0 bases, with 9 bases separating them. From germline, CDR1 is SQVTM and CDR2 ANQGSEA. The CDR3 is made up of 13 amino acids. The DNA for the CDR3 is TGCAGCGTTGGGTCTACGGTGAACACTGAAGCTTTCTTT. It codes for CSVGSTVNTEAFF. Full variable domain (rest looked up from reference TRBV29-1 and TRBJ1-1): SAVISQKPSRDICQRGTSLTIQCQVDSQVTMMFWYRQQPGQSLTLIATANQGSEATYESGFVIDKFPISRPNLTFSTLTVSNMSPEDSSIYLCSVGSTVNTEAFFGQGTRLTVV.

This chain joins TRBV7-8 and TRBJ1-5; D remains unclear. The J call may be incorrect, as the DNA end agrees better with TRBJ2-3. Germline CDR1 SGHVS, CDR2 FQNEAQ. The CDR3 covers 14 residues. In DNA form, the CDR3 reads TGTGCCAGCAGCTTGCGCAATAGCAATCAGCCCCAGTATTTT. It translates to CASSLRNSNQPQYF.

This clone was seen more than once but under ten times. The chain couples TRBV27 to TRBJ2-1; TRBD1 aligns across 12 bases. V dropped 3 bases and J dropped 7; count of bases not matched to a gene: 10. Germline CDR1 reads MNHEY; CDR2 reads SMNVEV (reference sequence). The CDR3 sequence is 17 residues long. The chain's CDR3 is CASSLEGGTGGKNEQFF. CDR3 nucleotides: TGTGCCAGCAGTTTGGAGGGGGGGACAGGGGGCAAAAATGAGCAGTTCTTC.

The chain links TRBV6-6 to TRBJ1-2; 9 bases line up with TRBD1. V trimming: 6 bases; J trimming: 4 bases; junction bases outside the gene matches: 6. The CDR3 has 14 amino acids. Germline values: CDR1 MNHNY, CDR2 SVGAGI (reference sequence). The CDR3 loop reads CASSSPQGAYGYTF. The CDR3 DNA reads TGTGCCAGCAGCTCCCCACAGGGGGCCTATGGCTACACCTTC.

Only a few counts were recorded for this clone. The J gene is TRBJ2-3, the V gene TRBV9; D might be TRBD2 (6 bases). The V end lost 2 bases, the J end lost 10 bases, and 11 bases lay between the germline ends. The germline V gene encodes CDR1 SGDLS and CDR2 YYNGEE. This CDR3 spans 12 amino acids. The CDR3 region is CASSVGREPQYF. DNA for the CDR3: TGTGCCAGCAGCGTTGGCCGGGAGCCGCAGTATTTT.